This T cell receptor beta chain appears in the sequencing data of a study of blood T cell repertoires in COVID-19. About the research overall: Researchers got acute and convalescent COVID-19 samples from the United States, Italy and Spain. PBMCs, B-cell-depleted T cells, or T cells provided the cDNA or gDNA that made up the material.

In the study's own analysis: It was from reference gene primer amplification that nucleated cell counts were estimated. TCRdb keeps only in-frame clones here, not all; method: immunoSEQ multiplex PCR. V, J and clone size are taken as reported in that table, and D and trimming were inferred from the DNA itself. This sample yields tens of thousands of clones, of which around nine tenths are seen a single time; approximately 1.8% belongs to the top ten. V shed 2 bases and J 3 bases; nucleotides not matched to a gene: 10. The CDR3 has 16 amino acids. From germline, CDR1 is MNHNY and CDR2 SVGAGI (reference sequence).

The chain joins TRBV6-6 to TRBJ2-7; 7 bases are a match to TRBD1. Specimen: peripheral blood. The receptor's source is a woman aged 55-70 years with acute or convalescent COVID-19. The DNA of the CDR3 is TGTGCCAGCAGTTACCAAGACAGGGTCTACGTCTACGAGCAGTACTTC. Translated, it gives CASSYQDRVYVYEQYF.